This TCR beta chain originates from a study of blood T cell repertoires in COVID-19 (dated by TCRdb to about 2020). Study-wide context: Samples from collaborators originated in the United States, Italy and Spain and spanned both the acute and convalescent phases of COVID-19. The prospective study material was composed of cDNA or gDNA derived from T cells, B-cell-depleted T cells, or PBMCs. Subjects who had been exposed to COVID-19, were actively infected with it, or had recovered from it provided the deeply sampled blood TCRbeta repertoires that made up the dataset. The repertoires were released in a freely available public database meant as a resource for research on the immune response to SARS-CoV-2. The samples were drawn from the first 160 participants of the ongoing ImmuneRACE study and from 950 to 1,500 subjects provided by 6 global collaborators. The sample metadata nearly always contained a de-identified subject ID, COVID-19 status, age in years and sex. Where HLA class I and class II types were available, the types were taken from metadata supplied by the sample provider, not from assay-based typing.

At one collaborating source in Seattle, patients were enrolled during active infection and were followed longitudinally through the course of disease. The collaborating institutions used their own protocols to collect whole blood in K2EDTA tubes. For TCRbeta analysis, collaborators shipped samples as frozen whole blood, isolated PBMCs, or DNA extracted from either of those sample types. Sequences SNHLY (CDR1) and FYNNEI (CDR2) are obtained from the germline V gene. V loses 5 bases of germline sequence and J loses 0 bases, and the interval between the two ends is 11 bases. The CDR3 spans 15 residues, from the cysteine through the phenylalanine. The only DNA kept is the CDR3, 45 bases in frame from the first base. About this clone itself: Its binding antigen is unknown. Per-base qualities were not stored, and no clone one base away is much larger.

The investigation overall reported the following: The amount of clinical and demographic metadata varied by source and participant and was provided uncurated.

The immunoSEQ Assay, a bias-controlled multiplex PCR, was used to amplify TCRbeta CDR3 regions from genomic DNA. Per the authors' processing: Within the assay, amplification of reference gene primers was used to estimate how many nucleated cells each sample contained. To quantify the absolute abundance of each unique TCRbeta CDR3 rearrangement, sequence reads were collapsed and filtered. For each sample, productive Simpson clonality was calculated as the square root of Simpson's diversity index over productive rearrangements. TCRdb took this table from immuneACCESS and kept in-frame rearrangements with V and J called. Such tables lack part of the clones; where checked against another copy, unresolved V genes explain under half of the gap, and the rest is unexplained. V, J and clone size are taken as reported in that table, and D and trimming were inferred from the DNA itself. The sample table lists some 70,000 clones, 76% of them with a count of one. Around 14% of the sample rests with the top ten.

This receptor was identified in a man aged 55 to 70 with COVID-19, enrolled during active disease. The sequencing sample was made of peripheral blood. The chain is encoded by TRBV2 joined to TRBJ1-5; the D gene is perhaps TRBD1, on 5 matching bases. In nucleotides, the sequence is TGTGCCAGCAGTTCCGACAGATATAGCAATCAGCCCCAGCATTTT. This codes for CASSSDRYSNQPQHF.